This TCR beta chain was recovered during a study of glioma-infiltrating T cells (dated by TCRdb to about 2016). Regarding the study in general: Glioma tissue, non-neoplastic brain tissue and matched peripheral blood mononuclear cells were used as sources from which TCR alpha- and beta-chain repertoires were sequenced. Each tissue-infiltrating repertoire was compared with the same patient's peripheral blood repertoire to measure divergence between tissue and blood T-cell populations. The paired cohort was made up of three low-grade glioma patients, 8 or 9 primary glioblastoma patients and three non-glioma patients who contributed non-neoplastic brain tissue.

Results the study describes overall, beyond this receptor: Group comparisons were based on small numbers of patients: three non-neoplastic, three low-grade glioma and 7 to 9 glioblastoma patients. In non-neoplastic patients, VJ-independent divergence between tissue and blood fell below expectation, whereas in all gliomas, and especially in low-grade gliomas, the divergence rose above expectation. Tissue and blood shared very few CDR3 sequences, a result attributed to high CDR3 diversity and limited sampling.

V and J are truncated by 2 bases and 2 bases respectively, leaving an intervening sequence of 6 bases. The CDR3 contains 13 residues, cysteine and phenylalanine counted. Just the 39-base CDR3 DNA is kept, in frame starting at base 1. The germline V gene gives CDR1 as SGHNT and CDR2 as YENEEA. This clonotype appeared a few times. This clone's antigen is unknown. Per-base qualities were not stored, and no clone one base away is much larger. TCR alpha and beta CDR3 regions were amplified with the iRepertoire nested amplicon-rescue multiplex PCR (arm-PCR) platform from RNA. One-step reverse transcription and amplification used roughly 90-400 ng of tissue mRNA or PBMC total RNA as input. Following bead purification, Illumina adapters were added through a secondary multiplex PCR, and the libraries were then gel-purified between 200 and 400 bp. Internal 6-nucleotide barcodes were carried by the libraries and were used for demultiplexing. Sequencing of libraries was performed on an Illumina MiSeq with 2x220 or 2x250 nucleotide paired-end reads. The published analysis was carried out like this. Paired reads were merged using FLASH 1.2.11 and aligned with BWA-MEM to the GRCh37 human genome, and TRA and TRB reads were then extracted. V and J assignment used an IMGT-derived reference of cassette sequences and CDR3 motifs that included pseudogenes. Reads were translated in three frames, and productive CDR3s were defined as those with a C...FGXG motif and no stop codons. Clonotypes were defined as unique combinations of V-J cassette pair and CDR3 amino acid sequence. Reads were filtered by Hamming distance, with the threshold set by the sequence error rate of each sample in mapped regions. The public reads were reprocessed in TCRdb via fastp at Q25 and MiXCR, keeping in-frame beta chains. Rows matching on CDR3 protein sequence are summarized as one entry with the most common DNA and genes. The V and J calls were determined by TCRdb, not by the authors. A total of roughly 20,000 distinct CDR3 sequences appear in this sample, approximately 23% of them only once. Of the sample, around 13% is held by the ten largest clones.

Sequencing was carried out using glioma tissue, nonneoplastic brain tissue, or PBMCs (not recorded which). The chain is encoded by TRBV11-3 joined to TRBJ1-1, with the D gene uncertain. This TCR was sampled from a human donor with low-grade glioma or glioblastoma, undergoing nonglioma brain surgery, or in good health (not recorded which). The DNA sequence is as follows: TGTGCCAGCAGCTTAAGCTACAACACTGAAGCTTTCTTT. The translation is CASSLSYNTEAFF.